A selection of T cell receptor beta chains follows, all from one sample in a study of cytomegalovirus exposure and HLA in healthy donors. Sequenced by immunoSEQ multiplex PCR; TCRdb stores in-frame clones only, minus some. The repertoire shows around 100,000 clones; the top ten hold roughly 3.5%. Sequencing was carried out using PBMCs. Receptors originate from a man in his forties or fifties in good health and CMV-seronegative. CDR3s include the opening cysteine and the closing phenylalanine or tryptophan. The D gene is left open where the match is weak.

j_gene: TRBJ2-1
v_gene: TRBV19
d_gene: -
CDR3aa: CASSISDSASYNEQFF
CDR3nt: TGTGCCAGTAGTATCTCCGACAGCGCGAGCTACAATGAGCAGTTCTTC

j_gene: TRBJ2-7
v_gene: TRBV7-2
d_gene: -
CDR3aa: CASSLVVAGSYEQYF
CDR3nt: TGTGCCAGCAGCTTAGTCGTGGCGGGGTCCTACGAGCAGTACTTC

j_gene: TRBJ2-3
v_gene: TRBV7-9
d_gene: TRBD1
CDR3aa: CASSLHGQAERDTQYF
CDR3nt: TGTGCCAGCAGCTTGCATGGACAGGCGGAGCGAGATACGCAGTATTTT

j_gene: TRBJ1-2
v_gene: TRBV7-2
d_gene: TRBD1
CDR3aa: CASSFSGTGINYGYTF
CDR3nt: TGTGCCAGCAGCTTCTCCGGGACAGGGATTAACTATGGCTACACCTTC

j_gene: TRBJ1-4
v_gene: TRBV25-1
d_gene: -
CDR3aa: CASSQGREKLFF
CDR3nt: TGTGCCAGCAGCCAGGGGCGAGAAAAACTGTTTTTT

j_gene: TRBJ2-7
v_gene: TRBV19
d_gene: TRBD1
CDR3aa: CASSGQGFYEQYF
CDR3nt: TGTGCCAGTAGTGGACAGGGGTTCTACGAGCAGTACTTC

j_gene: TRBJ2-4
v_gene: TRBV19
d_gene: TRBD1
CDR3aa: CASSIRGQKNIQYF
CDR3nt: TGTGCCAGTAGTATTCGGGGACAGAAAAACATTCAGTACTTC

j_gene: TRBJ2-7
v_gene: TRBV18
d_gene: TRBD2
CDR3aa: CASSPRQLAGVEQYF
CDR3nt: TGTGCCAGCTCACCACGCCAACTAGCGGGAGTCGAGCAGTACTTC

j_gene: TRBJ1-2
v_gene: TRBV5-1
d_gene: TRBD1
CDR3aa: CASSLDERQGLRYGYTF
CDR3nt: TGCGCCAGCAGCTTGGACGAGAGACAGGGTCTTCGCTATGGCTACACCTTC

j_gene: TRBJ1-1
v_gene: TRBV5-4
d_gene: -
CDR3aa: CASSFQGGTEAFF
CDR3nt: TGTGCCAGCAGCTTTCAGGGAGGAACTGAAGCTTTCTTT

j_gene: TRBJ2-1
v_gene: TRBV29-1
d_gene: TRBD2
CDR3aa: CSATGTSRYNEQFF
CDR3nt: TGCAGCGCTACCGGGACTAGCAGATACAATGAGCAGTTCTTC

j_gene: TRBJ2-5
v_gene: TRBV28
d_gene: TRBD2
CDR3aa: CASSQAGVGETQYF
CDR3nt: TGTGCCAGCAGTCAAGCGGGAGTTGGAGAGACCCAGTACTTC

j_gene: TRBJ1-6
v_gene: TRBV28
d_gene: TRBD1
CDR3aa: CASSFLKAGGNNSPLHF
CDR3nt: TGTGCCAGCAGTTTTCTAAAAGCAGGGGGCAATAATTCACCCCTCCACTTT

j_gene: TRBJ1-2
v_gene: TRBV29-1
d_gene: TRBD1
CDR3aa: CSVEDRLGGDRFGYTF
CDR3nt: TGCAGCGTTGAAGATCGGCTAGGCGGGGACAGATTTGGCTACACCTTC

j_gene: TRBJ2-7
v_gene: TRBV9
d_gene: -
CDR3aa: CASSVGRSSYEQYF
CDR3nt: TGTGCCAGCAGCGTAGGAAGGAGCTCCTACGAGCAGTACTTC

j_gene: TRBJ2-5
v_gene: TRBV9
d_gene: TRBD2
CDR3aa: CASSPAPGGIETQYF
CDR3nt: TGTGCCAGCAGCCCGGCGCCGGGAGGAATAGAGACCCAGTACTTC

j_gene: TRBJ1-3
v_gene: TRBV7-9
d_gene: -
CDR3aa: CASNPPSPSGNTIYF
CDR3nt: TGTGCCAGCAACCCTCCGAGCCCCTCCGGAAACACCATATATTTT

j_gene: TRBJ2-6
v_gene: TRBV27
d_gene: TRBD1
CDR3aa: CASSFDRGSSGANVLTF
CDR3nt: TGTGCCAGCAGTTTCGACAGGGGCAGCTCTGGGGCCAACGTCCTGACTTTC

j_gene: TRBJ1-5
v_gene: TRBV6-1
d_gene: -
CDR3aa: CASSEGLLRQPQHF
CDR3nt: TGTGCCAGCAGTGAAGGACTACTGAGACAGCCCCAGCATTTT

j_gene: TRBJ2-1
v_gene: TRBV29-1
d_gene: TRBD2
CDR3aa: CSVEEFKRGSSYNEQFF
CDR3nt: TGCAGCGTTGAAGAGTTCAAGCGGGGGAGCTCCTACAATGAGCAGTTCTTC

j_gene: TRBJ2-7
v_gene: TRBV28
d_gene: -
CDR3aa: CASSTLAESSYEQYF
CDR3nt: TGTGCCAGCAGTACTTTAGCGGAGAGCTCCTACGAGCAGTACTTC

j_gene: TRBJ2-2
v_gene: TRBV7-2
d_gene: TRBD2
CDR3aa: CASSPGGRANTGELFF
CDR3nt: TGTGCCAGCAGCCCGGGGGGACGGGCGAACACCGGGGAGCTGTTTTTT

j_gene: TRBJ2-7
v_gene: TRBV28
d_gene: -
CDR3aa: CASSLTIYEQYF
CDR3nt: TGTGCCAGCAGTTTAACTATCTACGAGCAGTACTTC

j_gene: TRBJ1-5
v_gene: TRBV2
d_gene: TRBD1
CDR3aa: CASSAPGGNQPQHF
CDR3nt: TGTGCCAGCAGTGCCCCAGGGGGTAATCAGCCCCAGCATTTT

j_gene: TRBJ2-5
v_gene: TRBV30
d_gene: TRBD1
CDR3aa: CAWNPGQLETQYF
CDR3nt: TGTGCCTGGAACCCGGGACAGCTAGAGACCCAGTACTTC